Presented here are 25 T cell receptor beta chains from one specimen sequenced in a study of human thymus T cells. Resections were taken during corrective heart surgery, and the thymus tissue came from these. The repertoire was sequenced with immunoSEQ multiplex PCR; TCRdb's copy has only in-frame clones and lacks some. The sample carries roughly 120,000 clones, about 95% recorded once. What was sequenced was thymus tissue. The source of these receptors is a boy in the first two years of life with a congenital heart defect but otherwise immunologically healthy.

This chain links TRBV10-3 with TRBJ1-2; perhaps TRBD1 as D (5 bases). The CDR3 has 12 residues. V was clipped by 4 bases and J by 10 bases, with 13 bases between them. CDR1 is ENHRY and CDR2 is SYGVKD in the germline V gene. The CDR3 nucleotides are TGTGCCATCAGTGTCGGGACGGACTACTACACCTTC. It translates to CAISVGTDYYTF.

The V and J genes are TRBV13 and TRBJ1-1; 9 nucleotides match TRBD1. The germline V gene has CDR1 PRHDT and CDR2 FYEKMQ (reference sequence). The J segment lost 10 bases and the V segment lost 5 bases, leaving 8 bases of the junction unmatched. The CDR3 is 13 residues long. The CDR3 region has the DNA TGTGCCAGCAGCCCCGGGACAGGGAAGGTAGCTTTCTTT. This translates into CASSPGTGKVAFF.

The V call is TRBV7-2, the J call TRBJ2-1; D not certain. Trimming took 5 bases from V and 8 from J, leaving 13 bases between them. CDR3 length equals 13 residues. CDR1 and CDR2 from the germline V gene are SGHTA and FQGNSA. This CDR3 is CASSAYKTHEQFF. CDR3 nucleotide sequence: TGTGCCAGCAGCGCATACAAGACGCATGAGCAGTTCTTC.

The J gene is TRBJ1-5, the V gene TRBV10-3, with D maybe TRBD1 (6 bases). V was cut by 5 bases and J by 6 bases, with 14 bases left in between. This CDR3 spans 14 amino acids. Germline loops: CDR1 ENHRY, CDR2 SYGVKD. In DNA form, the CDR3 reads TGTGCCATCAGTAGCAGGGAACAGGGTCAGCCCCAGCATTTT. Amino acids: CAISSREQGQPQHF.

This chain uses TRBV21-1 with TRBJ2-5; TRBD1 is taken as the D call from the table, unchecked against the DNA. TRBV21-1 counts as a pseudogene. The CDR3 is made up of 15 amino acids. The CDR3 here is CASSKGGQLQETQYF. In nucleotides, the CDR3 is TGTGCCAGCAGCAAAGGGGGACAGCTACAAGAGACCCAGTACTTC.

This chain uses TRBV12-5 with TRBJ2-5; D gene ambiguous. The germline CDR1 and CDR2 sequences are LGHNT and FRNRAP. The CDR3 loop spans 12 amino acids. The V gene lost 1 base and the J gene lost 1 base, with 1 base spanning the gap. DNA of the CDR3: TGTGCTAGTGGTTTGGCCCAAGAGACCCAGTACTTC. Its protein product is CASGLAQETQYF.

This chain joins TRBV9 and TRBJ2-7; maybe TRBD2 (6 bases). This CDR3 spans 15 amino acids. V was trimmed by 0 bases and J by 2 bases, leaving 12 bases between them. The germline gives CDR1 SGDLS, CDR2 YYNGEE. The CDR3 here is CASSVAGTLTYEQYF. In nucleotides, the CDR3 is TGTGCCAGCAGCGTAGCTGGGACTCTTACCTACGAGCAGTACTTC.

The V call is TRBV28, the J call TRBJ2-5, with D uncertain. There are 11 residues in the CDR3. Trimming took off 3 bases at V and 3 bases at J, with 2 bases between the two ends. Germline CDR1 reads MDHEN; CDR2 reads SYDVKM. CDR3 sequence reads: CASSLEETQYF. The DNA for the CDR3 is TGTGCCAGCAGTTTGGAAGAGACCCAGTACTTC.

This clone has only one observation. The CDR3, as DNA: TGTGCCAGCAGTTTAGTGGGGCAGGGGACCGCCTCCTACAATGAGCAGTTCTTC. It translates to CASSLVGQGTASYNEQFF. The V and J genes are TRBV27 and TRBJ2-1, with a tentative D call TRBD1 (6 bases). Trimming took 2 bases from V and 0 from J, leaving 17 bases between them. The length of the CDR3 is 18 residues. Germline-derived CDR1 and CDR2 are MNHEY and SMNVEV (reference sequence).

This chain links TRBV5-4 with TRBJ2-1; 11 bases are shared with TRBD2. Per germline, CDR1 SGHNT and CDR2 YYREEE (reference sequence). J gave up 8 bases and V 4 bases, and 14 bases lay outside the gene matches. The CDR3 contains 17 residues. The CDR3 DNA follows: TGTGCCAGCAGCCATACTAGCGGGGGCGCCCAAGGGGATGAGCAGTTCTTC. It translates to CASSHTSGGAQGDEQFF.

The chain is built from TRBV5-6 and TRBJ1-2; TRBD1 matches 8 bases. Unmatched junction bases numbered 8, after V lost 0 bases and J lost 7 bases. This CDR3 region has 15 residues. Looked up from germline, CDR1 is SGHDT and CDR2 is YYEEEE. DNA for the CDR3: TGTGCCAGCAGCTTGGGACAGGGGTTCCGGGGTGGCTACACCTTC. Its protein is CASSLGQGFRGGYTF. Drawing the rest from reference TRBV5-6 and TRBJ1-2, the complete variable domain is DAGVTQSPTHLIKTRGQQVTLRCSPKSGHDTVSWYQQALGQGPQFIFQYYEEEERQRGNFPDRFSGHQFPNYSSELNVNALLLGDSALYLCASSLGQGFRGGYTFGSGTRLTVV.

The chain uses TRBV5-6 and TRBJ2-2; 8 bases map to TRBD2. This CDR3 contains 16 residues. V lost 4 bases and J lost 4; bases outside the gene matches: 9. Per the germline V gene, CDR1 is SGHDT and CDR2 is YYEEEE. The CDR3 nucleotides are TGTGCCAGCAGCCCGAGACTAGCGTTTTTCACCGGGGAGCTGTTTTTT. This translates into CASSPRLAFFTGELFF. Using reference TRBV5-6 and TRBJ2-2 for the parts outside the CDR3, the full variable domain is DAGVTQSPTHLIKTRGQQVTLRCSPKSGHDTVSWYQQALGQGPQFIFQYYEEEERQRGNFPDRFSGHQFPNYSSELNVNALLLGDSALYLCASSPRLAFFTGELFFGEGSRLTVL.

The chain recombines TRBV23-1 with TRBJ2-7; D unresolved. TRBV23-1 is reported as an ORF; its role is uncertain. Trimming stripped 2 bases from V and 2 bases from J, with 7 bases between. The CDR3 has 13 residues. As DNA, the CDR3 is TGCGCCAGCAGTCAACAGCCTCCCTACGAGCAGTACTTC. Translating it yields CASSQQPPYEQYF.

The gene calls are TRBV19 and TRBJ1-6; D remains ambiguous. V gave up 7 bases and J gave up 10 bases, with 23 bases separating them. The CDR3 covers 16 residues. Germline V gives CDR1 LNHDA, CDR2 SQIVND (reference sequence). The CDR3 region is CASNISRDEMESPLHF. CDR3 nucleotide sequence: TGTGCCAGTAATATTTCCCGGGATGAAATGGAGTCACCCCTCCACTTT.

This rearrangement joins TRBV5-8 to TRBJ2-5, with 14 bases fitting TRBD2. Germline CDR1 is SGHTS and CDR2 is YDEGEE. With V trimmed by 5 bases and J by 4 bases, 10 bases remained unmatched. The CDR3 sequence is 17 residues long. CDR3 residues: CASRRRTSGGMGETQYF. CDR3 sequence (DNA): TGTGCCAGCAGGAGGAGGACTAGCGGGGGGATGGGAGAGACCCAGTACTTC.

The chain has TRBV6-1 and TRBJ1-5; D remains ambiguous. CDR1 and CDR2 (germline): MNHNS, SASEGT. The CDR3 sequence is 13 residues long. V lost 7 bases and J lost 1, with 8 bases in between. The CDR3 loop is CASKEESNQPQHF. CDR3 bases: TGTGCCAGCAAAGAGGAGAGCAATCAGCCCCAGCATTTT.

The chain is built from TRBV7-2 and TRBJ1-1; D is unresolved. Germline CDR1 and CDR2: SGHTA and FQGNSA. This CDR3 contains 13 residues. V lost 5 bases and J lost 10, with 17 bases in between. CDR3 residues: CASSPPDAVSAFF. The CDR3 bases are TGTGCCAGCAGCCCGCCCGATGCGGTTTCAGCTTTCTTT.

The chain combines TRBV4-1 with TRBJ2-1; D is perhaps TRBD2 (5 bases). The CDR3 covers 16 residues. The germline V gene encodes CDR1 MGHRA and CDR2 YSYEKL. V was clipped by 0 bases and J by 8 bases, with 17 bases between them. CDR3 amino acids: CASSQDGRAGGYEQFF. CDR3 sequence (DNA): TGCGCCAGCAGCCAAGATGGGCGGGCAGGTGGGTATGAGCAGTTCTTC.

This chain uses TRBV30 with TRBJ1-4, with unresolved D. The CDR3 runs 13 residues. Trimming pared 3 bases from V and 3 bases from J, leaving 8 bases between. Germline values: CDR1 GTSNPN, CDR2 SVGIG (reference sequence). Here the CDR3 DNA reads TGTGCCTGGAGGCGACAATCTAATGAAAAACTGTTTTTT. Translated: CAWRRQSNEKLFF.

The chain couples TRBV9 to TRBJ1-6; 7 nucleotides align to TRBD1. Germline V CDR1 and CDR2: SGDLS, YYNGEE. The ends lost 4 bases at V and 0 bases at J; junction bases unmatched: 10. The CDR3 contains 18 residues. The CDR3 region is CASSQFGQDSSYNSPLHF. The CDR3 nucleotides are TGTGCCAGCAGCCAATTCGGACAGGACAGCTCCTATAATTCACCCCTCCACTTT.

The J gene is TRBJ2-7, the V gene TRBV12-2; the table's D call TRBD2 went unverified against the DNA. TRBV12-2 is a documented pseudogene. The CDR3 totals 10 residues. The CDR3 loop reads CASREDEQYF. For the CDR3, the DNA is TGTGCAAGTCGCGAGGACGAGCAGTACTTC.

This chain joins TRBV4-1 and TRBJ2-3; no clear D. V lost 5 bases and J lost 1, with 16 bases in between. Germline loops: CDR1 MGHRA, CDR2 YSYEKL. This CDR3 region has 16 residues. The CDR3: CASSSRPHLCTDTQYF. CDR3 nucleotide sequence: TGCGCCAGCAGCTCCCGACCCCACCTCTGCACAGATACGCAGTATTTT.

V gene TRBV2 combines with J gene TRBJ1-3; D is unresolved. The V end was cut by 1 base, the J end by 0 bases, with 4 bases between. Germline assignment: CDR1 SNHLY and CDR2 FYNNEI. This CDR3 contains 14 residues. CDR3 DNA: TGTGCCAGCAGTGAAGGGGGCTCTGGAAACACCATATATTTT. Translating it yields CASSEGGSGNTIYF.

This clone was seen once. The rearrangement uses TRBV7-9 and TRBJ2-3; D assignment may be TRBD1 or TRBD2 (5 bases each). Trimming left V 5 bases short and J 3 bases short, with 15 bases between. This CDR3 is 15 amino acids long. The germline gives CDR1 SEHNR, CDR2 FQNEAQ (reference sequence). DNA for the CDR3: TGTGCCAGCAGCGCGATGCTGGGGGTTACAGATACGCAGTATTTT. Translation gives CASSAMLGVTDTQYF.

The chain carries TRBV7-9 and TRBJ1-4; D ambiguous. The V gene lost 2 bases and the J gene lost 3 bases, with 7 bases spanning the gap. CDR3 length: 14 amino acids. Germline V gene data show CDR1 as SEHNR and CDR2 as FQNEAQ (reference sequence). DNA for the CDR3: TGTGCCAGCAGCTTAATGGGTTCTAATGAAAAACTGTTTTTT. Translation: CASSLMGSNEKLFF.